Each of the 17 T cell receptor beta chains below was sequenced from the same sample in a study of T cell repertoires in cytomegalovirus infection. TCRdb ran MiXCR on the reads and lists one entry per CDR3 protein. The sample has around 450,000 distinct CDR3 sequences; roughly a third are singletons. Sequenced material: PBMCs. The source of these receptors is a human donor in good health (CMV status not recorded). Some clones in this sample may be carry-over from other donors' samples.

This chain links TRBV4-1 with TRBJ1-2, with a possible D match to TRBD1 (5 bases). In germline, CDR1 is MGHRA, CDR2 YSYEKL. The CDR3 loop spans 13 amino acids. V lost 1 base to trimming and J lost 5 bases, with 8 bases between them. The DNA for the CDR3 is TGCGCCAGCAGCCAAGGGCCAGGGTATGGCTACACCTTC. Protein sequence: CASSQGPGYGYTF.

The chain has TRBV20-1 and TRBJ2-1; 7 nucleotides align to TRBD1. Losses at the gene ends were 7 bases for V and 0 bases for J; bases not matched to a gene: 9. The CDR3 has 15 amino acids. From germline, CDR1 is DFQATT and CDR2 SNEGSKA (reference sequence). This CDR3 reads CSVGGDRGSYNEQFF. As DNA, the CDR3 is TGCAGTGTGGGTGGGGACAGAGGCTCCTACAATGAGCAGTTCTTC.

The table lists this clonotype with a few counts. The J gene is TRBJ1-6, the V gene TRBV20-1; tentative D call: TRBD1 (6 bases). The CDR3 covers 14 residues. Germline V gene lookup returns CDR1 DFQATT and CDR2 SNEGSKA (reference sequence). V shed 3 bases and J shed 9 bases, with 15 bases lying between them. For the CDR3, the DNA is TGCAGTGCTAGGGAACAGGGTATGGGTTCACCCCTCCACTTT. It codes for CSAREQGMGSPLHF.

This chain connects TRBV6-2 or TRBV6-3 to TRBJ1-1; D gene uncertain. The CDR3 extends over 14 amino acids. V was cut by 2 bases and J by 2 bases, with 9 bases left in between. Germline-derived CDR1 and CDR2 are MNHEY and SVGEGT. The CDR3 reads CASSYDPPNTEAFF. CDR3 sequence (DNA): TGTGCCAGCAGTTACGATCCGCCAAACACTGAAGCTTTCTTT.

The gene calls are TRBV18 and TRBJ2-5, with D perhaps matching TRBD1 or TRBD2 (6 bases each). The CDR3 length is 13 residues. From germline, CDR1 is KGHSH and CDR2 LQKENI. Trimming shortened V by 8 bases and J by 1 base, and 11 bases separated the two germline ends. Here the CDR3 DNA reads TGTGCCAGCGTCAGGGGAGGCCAAGAGACCCAGTACTTC. Its protein is CASVRGGQETQYF.

This clonotype appeared a few times. V is TRBV7-2 and J is TRBJ2-7; D gene unclear. The V and J ends lost 5 bases and 7 bases respectively, with 12 bases between them. This CDR3 region has 12 residues. Germline CDR1 and CDR2: SGHTA and FQGNSA. CDR3 coding DNA: TGTGCCAGCAGCCTGACTCTAGATGAGCAGTACTTC. Protein sequence: CASSLTLDEQYF.

As concerns this clonotype: At one of its ends the junction is not consistent with the germline gene, which may arise from a read error. The rearrangement links TRBV10-3 to TRBJ1-3; unclear D gene. Germline V gene lookup returns CDR1 ENHRY and CDR2 SYGVKD. CDR3 length equals 16 residues. Here the CDR3 DNA reads TGTGCCATCAGTGTGGCGGGGAGCGCTCCTGGAAACACCGTATATTTT. This translates into CAISVAGSAPGNTVYF.

Only one count was recorded for this clonotype. The gene calls are TRBV29-1 and TRBJ2-1; 7 bases line up with TRBD1. CDR3 size: 12 residues. CDR1 SQVTM and CDR2 ANQGSEA come from the germline V gene. V was pared by 6 bases and J by 7 bases, with 6 bases of the junction left unmatched. The CDR3 loop reads CSVTGDSNEQFF. CDR3 nucleotides: TGCAGCGTGACCGGGGACAGTAATGAGCAGTTCTTC.

The sample holds a few counts of this clonotype. The chain links TRBV7-9 to TRBJ2-3; D remains unclear. V was clipped by 5 bases and J by 6 bases, with 12 bases between them. CDR3 length equals 13 residues. The germline V gene has CDR1 SEHNR and CDR2 FQNEAQ (reference sequence). This CDR3 reads CASSQDGTDTQYF. The CDR3 DNA reads TGTGCCAGCAGCCAAGACGGAACGGATACGCAGTATTTT.

This clonotype was seen only a few times. V gene TRBV6-5 combines with J gene TRBJ1-2, with a tentative D call TRBD1 (5 bases). CDR1 MNHEY and CDR2 SVGAGI come from the germline V gene. The CDR3 sequence is 17 residues long. V lost 5 bases and J 5 bases, leaving 24 bases between the germline ends. The CDR3 here is CASSNSLPGRRLYGYTF. The CDR3 DNA is TGTGCCAGCAGTAATTCCTTGCCGGGACGCCGGCTATATGGCTACACCTTC.

The genes are TRBV7-2 and TRBJ2-1, with D possibly called TRBD1 or TRBD2 (5 bases each). The V end was cut by 2 bases, the J end by 3 bases, with 14 bases between. Per the germline V gene, CDR1 is SGHTA and CDR2 is FQGNSA. The CDR3 runs to 16 residues. CDR3 loop: CASSLFTGTVYNEQFF. In DNA, the CDR3 is TGTGCCAGCAGCTTATTCACCGGGACGGTCTACAATGAGCAGTTCTTC.

The CDR3 bases are TGCAGCGTTTTGCCAGGGTCTGGGGCCAACGTCCTGACTTTC. The encoded protein is CSVLPGSGANVLTF. V is TRBV29-1 and J is TRBJ2-6; tentatively, D is TRBD1 (5 bases). Germline CDR1 reads SQVTM; CDR2 reads ANQGSEA. The CDR3 loop spans 14 amino acids. Trimming removed 5 bases at V and 1 base at J, with 9 bases between.

This clonotype was recorded a few times. The rearrangement links TRBV27 to TRBJ2-7; possible D gene TRBD2, 6 bases. Germline CDR1 MNHEY, CDR2 SMNVEV (reference sequence). The CDR3 is made up of 12 amino acids. Trimming left V 3 bases short and J 6 bases short, with 9 bases between. CDR3: CASSLSGLEQYF. In DNA, the CDR3 is TGTGCCAGCAGTTTGAGCGGGCTCGAGCAGTACTTC.

Only a few counts were recorded for this clonotype. This chain joins TRBV6-5 and TRBJ2-7, with unresolved D. Germline V CDR1 and CDR2: MNHEY, SVGAGI. V lost 10 bases and J lost 3, with 10 bases in between. The CDR3 contains 11 residues. The CDR3 sequence is CATQESYEQYF. For the CDR3, the DNA is TGTGCCACGCAGGAGAGCTACGAGCAGTACTTC.

The chain is built from TRBV6-1 and TRBJ1-5; tentative D call: TRBD1 (5 bases). Germline V gene lookup returns CDR1 MNHNS and CDR2 SASEGT. V lost 4 bases to trimming and J lost 0 bases, with 10 bases between them. This CDR3 has 15 residues. In DNA form, the CDR3 reads TGTGCCAGCAGTGGGGGGGATTATAGCAATCAGCCCCAGCATTTT. It specifies CASSGGDYSNQPQHF.

The rearrangement joins TRBV15 to TRBJ2-4; unclear D gene. V was clipped by 5 bases and J by 0 bases, with 14 bases between them. This CDR3 is built from 16 residues. Germline assignment: CDR1 LNHNV and CDR2 YYDKDF (reference sequence). The CDR3 reads CATSLTRTGAKNIQYF. CDR3 coding DNA: TGTGCCACCAGCCTGACCCGGACCGGAGCCAAAAACATTCAGTACTTC.

About this clonotype itself: A much more abundant neighbour one base away suggests this may be a read error. J is TRBJ2-1 and V is TRBV7-2; 13 bases align to TRBD2. The germline V gene encodes CDR1 SGHTA and CDR2 FQGNSA. This CDR3 is built from 19 residues. The CDR3 region has the DNA TGTGCCAGCAGCTTCCATCCCGGGACTAGCGGGACCAGGGGAAGGGAGCAGTTATTC. Translated: CASSFHPGTSGTRGREQLF.